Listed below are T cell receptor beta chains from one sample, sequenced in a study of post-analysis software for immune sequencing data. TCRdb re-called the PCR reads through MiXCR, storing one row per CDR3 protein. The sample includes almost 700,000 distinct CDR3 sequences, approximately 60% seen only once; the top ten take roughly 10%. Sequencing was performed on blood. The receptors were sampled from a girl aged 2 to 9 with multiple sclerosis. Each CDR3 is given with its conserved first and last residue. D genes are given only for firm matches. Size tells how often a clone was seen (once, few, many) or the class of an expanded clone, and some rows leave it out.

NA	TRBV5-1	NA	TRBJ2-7	TGCGCCAGCAGACCCGATACAGGCTACGAGCAGTACTTC	CASRPDTGYEQYF
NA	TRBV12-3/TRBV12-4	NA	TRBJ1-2	TGTGCCAGCGGCCCGACAGGAAGGGGCTATGGCTACACCTTC	CASGPTGRGYGYTF
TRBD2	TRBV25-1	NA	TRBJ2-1	TGTGCCAGCAGTCCCCGGACTAGCGGGGGGCCCGACGATGAGCAGTTCTTC	CASSPRTSGGPDDEQFF
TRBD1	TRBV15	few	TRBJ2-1	TGTGCCACCAGCAGAGATGGGGACAGGGGCCACAATGAGCAGTTCTTC	CATSRDGDRGHNEQFF
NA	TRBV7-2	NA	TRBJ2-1	TGTGCCAGCAGCCTCCGGGACGGCCCCCCTGAGCAGTTCTTC	CASSLRDGPPEQFF
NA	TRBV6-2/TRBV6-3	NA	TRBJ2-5	TGTGCCAGCAGTTACTCTAGTAGTCGAGATGAGACCCAGTACTTC	CASSYSSSRDETQYF
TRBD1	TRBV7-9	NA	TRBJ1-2	TGTGCCAGCAGCTTAGCGCTGACAGGGGAGGATGGCTACACCTTC	CASSLALTGEDGYTF
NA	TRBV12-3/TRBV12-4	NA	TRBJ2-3	TGTGCCAGCAGTTCCCCACCCCAGGGGAGCGGGCTAAGCACAGATACGCAGTATTTT	CASSSPPQGSGLSTDTQYF
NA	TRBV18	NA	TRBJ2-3	TGTGCCAGCTCACCGAGGACTACAAAAGTTCCAGATACGCAGTATTTT	CASSPRTTKVPDTQYF
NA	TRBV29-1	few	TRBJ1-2	TGCAGCGCCCGACAGGACGACTATGGCTACACCTTC	CSARQDDYGYTF
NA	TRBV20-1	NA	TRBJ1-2	TGCAGTGCTAGAGAAGTCGGGCAGGGGTATGGCTACACCTTC	CSAREVGQGYGYTF
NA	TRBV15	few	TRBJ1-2	TGTGCCACCAGCAGTCCAAGTTACTATGGCTACACCTTC	CATSSPSYYGYTF
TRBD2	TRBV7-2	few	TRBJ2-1	TGTGCCAGCAGCTTATTTAGCGGGGGGGCGTATTACAATGAGCAGTTCTTC	CASSLFSGGAYYNEQFF
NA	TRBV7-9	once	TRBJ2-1	TGTGCCAGCAGCTTAGGAGGCGGGGGCCCTTACAATGAGCAGTTCTTC	CASSLGGGGPYNEQFF
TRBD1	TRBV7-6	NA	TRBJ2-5	TGTGCCAGCAGCCTCAACCCTGGACAGGGGGTCGCGGAGACCCAGTACTTC	CASSLNPGQGVAETQYF
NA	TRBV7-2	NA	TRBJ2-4	TGTGCCAGCAGCGAGGTGCGGTTGGGGCACATTCAGTACTTC	CASSEVRLGHIQYF
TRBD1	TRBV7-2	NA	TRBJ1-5	TGTGCCAGCAGCTTAGGGCCGGGGACAGTGAATCAGCCCCAGCATTTT	CASSLGPGTVNQPQHF
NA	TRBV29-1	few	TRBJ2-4	TGCAGCGCCCAGGGAAGGGACAAAAACATTCAGTACTTC	CSAQGRDKNIQYF
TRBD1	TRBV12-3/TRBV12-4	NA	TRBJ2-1	TGTGCCTCCCGACGGGACAGGGACTGGGATGAGCAGTTCTTC	CASRRDRDWDEQFF
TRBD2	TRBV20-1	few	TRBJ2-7	TGCAGTGCCCTCGGAGAAGCGGGAGTGGCCTACGAGCAGTACTTC	CSALGEAGVAYEQYF
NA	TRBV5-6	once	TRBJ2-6	TGTGCCAGCAGCAGGGTACAGGGATTTGGGGCCAACGTCCTGACTTTC	CASSRVQGFGANVLTF
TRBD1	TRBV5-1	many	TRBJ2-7	TGTGCCAGCAGCTCCGGGACAGGCTACGAGCAGTACTTC	CASSSGTGYEQYF
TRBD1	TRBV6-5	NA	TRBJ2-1	TGTGCCAGCAGTTACGACAGGGGGCTTAACAATGAGCAGTTCTTC	CASSYDRGLNNEQFF
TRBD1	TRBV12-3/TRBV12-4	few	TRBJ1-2	TGTGCCAGCAGGGGGGACAGGGCCAATAGCAACTATGGCTACACCTTC	CASRGDRANSNYGYTF
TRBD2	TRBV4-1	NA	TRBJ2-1	TGCGCCAGCAGCCAAGAGACCCCCCTAGCGGGGTCAGGAGACAATGAGCAGTGCTTC	CASSQETPLAGSGDNEQCF
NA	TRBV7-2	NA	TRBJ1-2	TGTGCCAGCAGCTTAGGTGGGAGAGGCACCTTC	CASSLGGRGTF
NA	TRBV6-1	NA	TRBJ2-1	TGTGCCAGCAGGGAAAGCGGTTCCTACAATGAGCAGTTCTTC	CASRESGSYNEQFF
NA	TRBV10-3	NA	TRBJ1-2	TGTGCCACCCGAATGGAGCAGGGGGGCTACACCTTC	CATRMEQGGYTF
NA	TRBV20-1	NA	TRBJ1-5	TGCAGTGCGAGGGCCCCAGCGAATCAGCCCCAGCATTTT	CSARAPANQPQHF
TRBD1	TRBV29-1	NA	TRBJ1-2	TGCAGCGCCGAGGACAGGGTCTATGGCTACACCTTC	CSAEDRVYGYTF
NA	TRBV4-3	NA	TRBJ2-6	TGCGCCAGCAGCCTCACGTTAGTTGGCTCTGGGGCCAACGTCCTGACTTTC	CASSLTLVGSGANVLTF
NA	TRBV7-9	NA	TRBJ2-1	TGTGCCAGCAGCCCCATTCATGGGGGCGCCCGGGATGAGCAGTTCTTC	CASSPIHGGARDEQFF
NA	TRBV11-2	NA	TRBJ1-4	TGTGCCAGCAGCATGAACAGGGCTGAAAAACTGTTTTTT	CASSMNRAEKLFF
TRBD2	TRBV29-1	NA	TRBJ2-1	TGCAGCGTGCAGACTAGCGTTTACAATGAGCAGTTCTTC	CSVQTSVYNEQFF
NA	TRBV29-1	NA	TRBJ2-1	TGCAGCGTTGCGGGGCCCACCGGCAATGAGCAGTTCTTC	CSVAGPTGNEQFF
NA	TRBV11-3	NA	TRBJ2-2	TGTGCCAGCAGCGCGTCCACCGGGGAGCTGTTTTTT	CASSASTGELFF
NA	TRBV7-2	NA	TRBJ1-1	TGTGCCAGCAGCAGATCACAGGGCCCTGAAGCTTTCTTT	CASSRSQGPEAFF
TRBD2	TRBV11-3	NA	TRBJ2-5	TGTGCCAGTAGCTTAGGGACTAGCGGCCAGCAAGAGACCCAGTACTTC	CASSLGTSGQQETQYF
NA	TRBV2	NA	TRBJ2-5	TGTGCCAGCAGCGAAAACAGGGTCACTCCTAGGGAGCAGTACTTC	CASSENRVTPREQYF
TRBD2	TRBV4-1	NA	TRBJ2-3	TGCGCCAGCAGCCAAGCGGGACTAGCGGACACAGATACGCAGTATTTT	CASSQAGLADTDTQYF
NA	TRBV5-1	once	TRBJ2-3	TGCGCCAGCAGCTTGGCGCCTGACCAACTCCATGATACGCAGTATTTT	CASSLAPDQLHDTQYF
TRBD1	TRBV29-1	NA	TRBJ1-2	TGCAGCGTTAGGACAGGAGGAGGCTACACCTTC	CSVRTGGGYTF
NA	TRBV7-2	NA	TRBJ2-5	TGTGCCAGCAGCTTAGGGTGGGCAAGACAAGAGACCCAGTACTTC	CASSLGWARQETQYF
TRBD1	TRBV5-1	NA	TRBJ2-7	TGCGCCAGCAGCTTGCGGACAGGGGGCAGCGAGCAGTACTTC	CASSLRTGGSEQYF
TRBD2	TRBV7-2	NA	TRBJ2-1	TGTGCCAGCAGCGGGCGGGGGGGCGGAAATTTCGGTGAGCAGTTCTTC	CASSGRGGGNFGEQFF
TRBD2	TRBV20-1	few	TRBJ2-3	TGCAGTGCTAGGCAAGCGGGAGGTACAGATACGCAGTATTTT	CSARQAGGTDTQYF
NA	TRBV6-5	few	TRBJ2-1	TGTGCCAGCAGCAAAAGGACGGGTCCAAACAATGAGCAGTTCTTC	CASSKRTGPNNEQFF
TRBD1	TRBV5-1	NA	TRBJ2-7	TGCGCCAGCAGCCAGGACAGGGGGCTCTACGAGCAGTACTTC	CASSQDRGLYEQYF